The source of this T cell receptor beta chain is a study of T cell changes during pregnancy in multiple sclerosis. Repertoires were generated with immunoSEQ multiplex PCR, while TCRdb's copy carries only in-frame clones and drops some. This table has about 48,000 clones, approximately 85% appearing once. The sample was CD4+ T cells from peripheral blood mononuclear cells, taken in the second trimester of pregnancy. The TCR sequence derives from a female donor with multiple sclerosis, enrolled in a pregnancy study.

The DNA for the CDR3 is TGTGCCAGCAGCGGGACAGGGGCCTACGAGCAGTACTTC. Amino acids: CASSGTGAYEQYF. The chain couples TRBV7-3 to TRBJ2-7; 10 bases match TRBD1. The CDR3 is 13 residues long. V lost 5 bases to trimming and J lost 2 bases; unmatched junction nucleotides: 0. Germline CDR1 is SGHTA and CDR2 is FQGTGA.